This T cell receptor beta chain appears in the sequencing data of a study of graft-versus-host responses after intestinal transplantation. Here immunoSEQ multiplex PCR was the method, and the copy in TCRdb shows in-frame clones only, minus some. The data contain tens of thousands of clones, over 75% of them singletons. This clone has just one count. Its specificity is not known. V was pared by 0 bases and J by 7 bases, with 14 bases of the junction left unmatched. The CDR3 is 17 residues long. CDR1 and CDR2 from the germline V gene are MGHRA and YSYEKL. This sequence originates from a human donor who was the organ donor for an intestinal transplant. The genes are TRBV4-1 and TRBJ2-7; 8 nucleotides match TRBD1. The sequencing used unstimulated CD8+ T cells sorted from spleen or lymph node cells, collected before transplant. The CDR3 is CASSQDPAGTGMQEQYF. The CDR3, as DNA: TGCGCCAGCAGCCAAGATCCAGCCGGGACAGGAATGCAAGAGCAGTACTTC.